This TCR beta chain was obtained from a study of T cells in localized non-small cell lung cancer. Study-level results: A median of around 60 clones ranked among the top 100 in tumor appeared in adjacent lung. Sequence data derive from only one tumor region, so heterogeneity remains possible. Uninvolved nearby lung showed the greatest T cell clonality, exceeding that found in tumor. Higher blood T cell density went with longer overall survival.

V was trimmed by 4 bases and J by 7 bases, leaving 5 bases between them. This CDR3 has 12 amino acids. CDR1 SGHVS and CDR2 FQNEAQ come from the germline V gene. TCRdb keeps only in-frame clones here, not all; method: immunoSEQ multiplex PCR. This sample carries around 80,000 clones, less than 85% of them seen once, and the ten largest clones take under 25%. This clone appeared a single time. What it binds is not known. The J gene is TRBJ1-6, the V gene TRBV7-8, with D unclear. Sample: PBMCs, taken before any cancer treatment. The TCR originated in a man aged 40 to 70 with stage II squamous cell lung carcinoma. CDR3 nucleotide sequence: TGTGCCAGCAGCTCCGAAAATTCACCCCTCCACTTT. Its protein product is CASSSENSPLHF.